This T cell receptor (beta chain) was sequenced in a study of control samples from healthy donors and cancer patients. The protocol was immunoSEQ multiplex PCR, while the TCRdb copy is restricted to in-frame clones and leaves out a portion. The sample consists of around 94,000 clones, about nine tenths of them appearing once. Germline V gives CDR1 SGHDT, CDR2 YYEEEE. The CDR3 extends over 13 amino acids. V lost 0 bases and J 4 bases, leaving 4 bases between the germline ends. The source of this sequence is a woman younger than 30 in good health. Sequenced: blood. V is TRBV5-6 and J is TRBJ2-2; D call uncertain. In nucleotides, the CDR3 is TGTGCCAGCAGCTTGGGGGGCACCGGGGAGCTGTTTTTT. Its protein product is CASSLGGTGELFF.